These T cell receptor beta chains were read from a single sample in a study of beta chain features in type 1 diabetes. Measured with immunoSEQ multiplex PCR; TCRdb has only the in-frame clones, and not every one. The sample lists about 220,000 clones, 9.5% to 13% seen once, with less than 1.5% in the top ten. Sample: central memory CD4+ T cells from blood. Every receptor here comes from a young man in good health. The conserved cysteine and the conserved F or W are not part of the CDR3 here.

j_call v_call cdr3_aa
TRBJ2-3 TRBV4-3 ASSQDGDLHTDTQY
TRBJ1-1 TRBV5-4 ASSQDAPGQRLNTEAF
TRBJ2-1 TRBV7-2 ASSYLAGDYNEQF
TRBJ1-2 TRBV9 ASSSIGSNYGYT
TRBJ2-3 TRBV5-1 ASSLQTSTDTQY
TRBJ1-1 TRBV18 ASSRIWSSNTEAF
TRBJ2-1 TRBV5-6 ASSLATSGWSSYNEQF
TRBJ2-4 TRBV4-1 ASSQEKGRLAKNIQY
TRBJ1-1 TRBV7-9 ASSPGTVNTEAF
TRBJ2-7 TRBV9 ASSVVQGEGEQY
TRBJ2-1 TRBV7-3 ASSHGHRGQRRNNEQF
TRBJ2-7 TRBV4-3 ASSQIYGAYEQY
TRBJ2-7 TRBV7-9 ASSFTGGSYEQY
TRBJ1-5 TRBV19 ASSPSRGQGNQPQH
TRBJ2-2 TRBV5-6 ASSGQGANTGELF
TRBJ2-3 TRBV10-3 ATTGTTDTQY
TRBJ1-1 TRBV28 ASSLLLGQGNTEAF
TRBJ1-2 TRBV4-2 ASSPGWADFNYGYT
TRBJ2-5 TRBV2 AIGAGTGEETQY
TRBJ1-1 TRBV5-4 ASSLASRVTEAF
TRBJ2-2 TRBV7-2 ASSPQRVTGELF
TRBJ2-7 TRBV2 ATSSGFSYEQY
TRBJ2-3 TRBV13 ASSLRAIRGVGTDTQY
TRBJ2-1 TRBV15 ATSRAGTSGYRNEQF
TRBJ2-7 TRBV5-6 ASSLYSGRASEQY
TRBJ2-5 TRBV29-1 SVFSGGQETQY
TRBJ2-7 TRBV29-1 SAGAWGGEQY
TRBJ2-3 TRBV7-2 ASSFGVGNTQY
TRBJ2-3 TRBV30 AWSVGGMGDTQY
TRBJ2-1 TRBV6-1 ASSVMPSGRVEVRYNEQF
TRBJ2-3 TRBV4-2 ASSQEVELPGQY
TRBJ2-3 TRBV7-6 ASSLEPDTQY
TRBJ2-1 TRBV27 ASSFRRFTGTLSYNEQF
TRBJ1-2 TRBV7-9 ASSSGTGSDYGYT
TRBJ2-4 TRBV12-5 ASGLRFMGGRNIQY
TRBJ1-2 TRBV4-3 ASSQDLAEASYGGYT
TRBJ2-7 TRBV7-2 ASSLKGSSSYEQY
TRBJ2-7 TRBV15 ATSRDVSYEQY
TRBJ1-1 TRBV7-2 ASSLEVTVNTEAF
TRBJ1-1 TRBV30 AWSGTQGTMNTEAF
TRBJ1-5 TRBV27 ASSLLGGNQPQH
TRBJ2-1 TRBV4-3 ASSRLQLAGSNEQF
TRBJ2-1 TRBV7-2 ASSEGNEQF
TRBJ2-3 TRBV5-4 ASSQLIAGVNADTQY
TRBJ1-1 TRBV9 ASSWGGLNTEAF
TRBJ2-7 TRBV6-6 ASSLREFYEQY